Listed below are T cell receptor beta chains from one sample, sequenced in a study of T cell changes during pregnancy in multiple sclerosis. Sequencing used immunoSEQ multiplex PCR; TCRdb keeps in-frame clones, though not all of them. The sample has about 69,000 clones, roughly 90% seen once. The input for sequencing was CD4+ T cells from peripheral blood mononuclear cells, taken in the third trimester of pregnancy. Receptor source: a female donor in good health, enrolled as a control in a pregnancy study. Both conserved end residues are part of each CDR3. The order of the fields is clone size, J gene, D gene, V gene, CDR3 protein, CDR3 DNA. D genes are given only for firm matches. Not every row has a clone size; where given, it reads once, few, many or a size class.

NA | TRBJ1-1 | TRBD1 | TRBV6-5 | CASSFGQGNTEAFF | TGTGCCAGCAGTTTCGGACAGGGGAACACTGAAGCTTTCTTT
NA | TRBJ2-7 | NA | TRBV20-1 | CSVSSLGDF | TGCAGTGTTTCCAGCCTCGGGGACTTC
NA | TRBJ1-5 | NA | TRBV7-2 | CASSSGLSNQPQHF | TGTGCCAGCAGCTCAGGGTTGAGCAATCAGCCCCAGCATTTT
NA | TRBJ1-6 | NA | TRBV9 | CASSVGQNNSPLHF | TGTGCCAGCAGCGTAGGACAAAATAATTCACCCCTCCACTTT
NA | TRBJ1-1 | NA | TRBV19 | CASSTATGIGTEAFF | TGTGCCAGTAGTACCGCTACAGGGATTGGCACTGAAGCTTTCTTT
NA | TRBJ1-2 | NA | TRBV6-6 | CASTPDYGYTF | TGTGCCAGCACCCCGGACTATGGCTACACCTTC
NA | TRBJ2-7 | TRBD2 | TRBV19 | CASSIGAGELYEQYF | TGTGCCAGTAGTATAGGGGCGGGGGAACTCTACGAGCAGTACTTC
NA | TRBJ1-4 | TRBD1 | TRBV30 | CAWSVPGTGLGEKLFF | TGTGCCTGGAGTGTCCCCGGGACAGGGCTTGGGGAAAAACTGTTTTTT
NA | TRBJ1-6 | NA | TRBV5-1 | CASSLAGGGLNSPLHF | TGCGCCAGCAGCTTGGCCGGCGGGGGGCTTAATTCACCCCTCCACTTT
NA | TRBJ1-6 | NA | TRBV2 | CASSESGWGNSPLHF | TGTGCCAGCAGCGAATCAGGGTGGGGTAATTCACCCCTCCACTTT
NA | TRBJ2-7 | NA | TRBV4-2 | CASSQPTGTQSYEQYF | TGTGCCAGCAGCCAGCCCACCGGGACTCAATCCTACGAGCAGTACTTC
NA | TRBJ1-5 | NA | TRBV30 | CAWTTSGNQPQHF | TGTGCCTGGACGACATCGGGCAATCAGCCCCAGCATTTT
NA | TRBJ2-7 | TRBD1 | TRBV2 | CASSRLRTGSSEQYF | TGTGCCAGCAGCCGGCTCCGGACAGGGAGTTCCGAGCAGTACTTC
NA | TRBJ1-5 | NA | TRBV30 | CAWSSVSENQPQHF | TGTGCCTGGAGTTCGGTCAGCGAAAATCAGCCCCAGCATTTT
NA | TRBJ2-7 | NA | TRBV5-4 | CASSLVEGFRWVRGEQYF | TGTGCCAGCAGCTTGGTGGAGGGGTTTAGGTGGGTAAGGGGCGAGCAGTACTTC
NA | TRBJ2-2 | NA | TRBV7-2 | CASSLAAVANTGELFF | TGTGCCAGCAGCTTAGCGGCAGTCGCGAACACCGGGGAGCTGTTTTTT
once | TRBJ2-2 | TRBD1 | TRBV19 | CASSIRTGIGTGELFF | TGTGCCAGTAGTATTCGGACAGGGATAGGCACCGGGGAGCTGTTTTTT
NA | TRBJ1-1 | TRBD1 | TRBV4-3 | CASRTGANTEAFF | TGCGCCAGCCGGACAGGCGCAAACACTGAAGCTTTCTTT
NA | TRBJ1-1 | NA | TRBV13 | CASSSRMGQGEAFF | TGTGCCAGCAGCAGCCGTATGGGGCAGGGTGAAGCTTTCTTT
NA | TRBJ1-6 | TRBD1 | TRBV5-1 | CASSPMTGRDSPLHF | TGCGCCAGCAGCCCTATGACAGGGAGAGATTCACCCCTCCACTTT
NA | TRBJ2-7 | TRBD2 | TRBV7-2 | CASSPMSGARSEQYF | TGTGCCAGCAGCCCTATGAGCGGGGCGAGGTCCGAGCAGTACTTC
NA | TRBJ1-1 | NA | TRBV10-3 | CAIRITGNTEAFF | TGTGCCATCAGGATAACAGGGAACACTGAAGCTTTCTTT
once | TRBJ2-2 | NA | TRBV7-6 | CASSLDPPGFTLLPGELFF | TGTGCCAGCAGCTTAGATCCCCCGGGTTTCACCCTTCTCCCCGGGGAGCTGTTTTTT
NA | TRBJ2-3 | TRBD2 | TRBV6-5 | CASSSLAGTGADTQYF | TGTGCCAGCAGTTCTCTAGCGGGAACCGGCGCAGATACGCAGTATTTT
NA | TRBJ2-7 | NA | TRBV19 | CASSSSSYEQYF | TGTGCCAGTAGTAGTAGCTCCTACGAGCAGTACTTC
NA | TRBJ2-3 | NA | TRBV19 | CASSIDYGTDTQYF | TGTGCCAGTAGTATTGACTACGGCACAGATACGCAGTATTTT
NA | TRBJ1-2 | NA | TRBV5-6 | CASSFLQGYTF | TGTGCCAGCAGCTTTCTACAGGGCTACACCTTC
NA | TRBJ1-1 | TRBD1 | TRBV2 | CASRGGTGGDTEAFF | TGTGCCAGCAGGGGGGGGACAGGGGGCGACACTGAAGCTTTCTTT
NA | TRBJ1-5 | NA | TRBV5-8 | CASSLATTGNQPQHF | TGTGCCAGCAGCTTGGCCACAACAGGGAATCAGCCCCAGCATTTT
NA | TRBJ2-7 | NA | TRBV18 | CASSLTPREEQYF | TGTGCCAGCTCCCTGACACCCCGAGAGGAGCAGTACTTC
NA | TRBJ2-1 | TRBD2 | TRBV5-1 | CASSSRLAGNNEQFF | TGCGCCAGCAGCTCCAGACTAGCGGGGAACAATGAGCAGTTCTTC
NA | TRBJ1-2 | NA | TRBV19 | CASSKTDPFRTVISNYGYTF | TGTGCCAGTAGTAAGACAGACCCTTTCCGGACAGTTATTTCTAACTATGGCTACACCTTC
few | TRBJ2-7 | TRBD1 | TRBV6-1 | CASSADRISYEQYF | TGTGCCAGCAGTGCGGACAGGATATCCTACGAGCAGTACTTC
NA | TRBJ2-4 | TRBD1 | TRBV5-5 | CASSYRTGVDIQYF | TGTGCCAGCAGCTACAGGACAGGGGTCGACATTCAGTACTTC
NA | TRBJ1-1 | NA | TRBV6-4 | CASSEQTDTEAFF | TGTGCCAGCAGTGAACAGACGGACACTGAAGCTTTCTTT
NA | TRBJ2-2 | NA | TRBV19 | CASSIRAGENTGELFF | TGTGCCAGTAGTATAAGGGCAGGGGAAAATACCGGGGAGCTGTTTTTT
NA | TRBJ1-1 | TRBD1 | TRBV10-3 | CATRPGTGGGRNTEAFF | TGTGCCACCAGACCAGGGACAGGGGGCGGACGGAACACTGAAGCTTTCTTT
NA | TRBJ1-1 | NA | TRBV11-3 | CASSLGQANTEAFF | TGTGCCAGCAGCCTCGGACAAGCGAACACTGAAGCTTTCTTT
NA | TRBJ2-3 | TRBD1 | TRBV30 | CAWSPGQWDTDTQYF | TGTGCCTGGAGTCCGGGACAGTGGGACACAGATACGCAGTATTTT
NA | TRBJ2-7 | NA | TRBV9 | CASSVDRGIHEQYF | TGTGCCAGCAGCGTAGATCGGGGGATCCACGAGCAGTACTTC
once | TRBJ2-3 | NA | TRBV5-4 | CASSLGGGGNTDTQYF | TGTGCCAGCAGCTTGGGTGGCGGGGGCAACACAGATACGCAGTATTTT
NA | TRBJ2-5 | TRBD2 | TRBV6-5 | CASTSPRGAQETQYF | TGTGCCAGCACCTCGCCGCGGGGGGCCCAAGAGACCCAGTACTTC
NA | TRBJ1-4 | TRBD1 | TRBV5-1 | CASSLGQGGEKLFF | TGCGCCAGCAGCTTAGGACAGGGAGGAGAAAAACTGTTTTTT
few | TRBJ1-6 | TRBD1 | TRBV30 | CAWRRTGRDSPLHF | TGTGCCTGGAGGCGGACAGGAAGGGATTCACCCCTCCACTTT
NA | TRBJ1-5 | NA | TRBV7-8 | CASRSGVNQPQHF | TGTGCCAGCAGAAGCGGGGTAAATCAGCCCCAGCATTTT
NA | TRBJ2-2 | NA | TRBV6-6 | CASSMGSTGELFF | TGTGCCAGCAGCATGGGGAGCACCGGGGAGCTGTTTTTT
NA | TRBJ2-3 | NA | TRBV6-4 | CASSVSSVSTDTQYF | TGTGCCAGCAGTGTTTCCAGTGTCAGCACAGATACGCAGTATTTT